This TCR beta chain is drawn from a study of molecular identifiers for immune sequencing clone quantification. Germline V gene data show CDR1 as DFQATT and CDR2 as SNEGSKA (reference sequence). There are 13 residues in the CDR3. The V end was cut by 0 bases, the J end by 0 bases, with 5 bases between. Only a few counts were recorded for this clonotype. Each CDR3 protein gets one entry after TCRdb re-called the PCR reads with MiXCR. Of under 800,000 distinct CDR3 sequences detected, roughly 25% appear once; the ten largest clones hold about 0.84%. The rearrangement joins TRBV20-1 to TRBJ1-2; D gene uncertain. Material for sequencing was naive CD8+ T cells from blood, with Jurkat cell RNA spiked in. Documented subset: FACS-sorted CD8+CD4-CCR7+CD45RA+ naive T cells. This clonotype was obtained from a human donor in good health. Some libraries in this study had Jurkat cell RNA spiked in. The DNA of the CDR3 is TGCAGTGCTAGAGAAGAGTCTAACTATGGCTACACCTTC. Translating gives CSAREESNYGYTF.